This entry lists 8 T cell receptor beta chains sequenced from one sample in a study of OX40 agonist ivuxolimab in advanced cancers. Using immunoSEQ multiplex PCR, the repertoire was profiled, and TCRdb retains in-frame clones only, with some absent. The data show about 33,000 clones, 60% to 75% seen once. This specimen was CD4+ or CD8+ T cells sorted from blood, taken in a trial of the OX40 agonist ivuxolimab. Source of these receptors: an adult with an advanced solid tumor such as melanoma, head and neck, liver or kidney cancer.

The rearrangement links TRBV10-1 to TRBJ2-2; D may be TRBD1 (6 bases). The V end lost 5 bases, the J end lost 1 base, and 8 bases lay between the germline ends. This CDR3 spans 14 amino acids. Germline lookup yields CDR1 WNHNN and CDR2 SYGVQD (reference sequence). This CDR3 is CASSWGQNTGELFF. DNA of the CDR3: TGCGCCAGCAGTTGGGGACAGAACACCGGGGAGCTGTTTTTT.

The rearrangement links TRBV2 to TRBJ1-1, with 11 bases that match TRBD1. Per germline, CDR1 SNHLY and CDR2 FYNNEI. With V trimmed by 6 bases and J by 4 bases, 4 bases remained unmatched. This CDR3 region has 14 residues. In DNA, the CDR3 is TGTGCCAGCAGCGGACAGGGGGCGTTCACTGAAGCTTTCTTT. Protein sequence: CASSGQGAFTEAFF.

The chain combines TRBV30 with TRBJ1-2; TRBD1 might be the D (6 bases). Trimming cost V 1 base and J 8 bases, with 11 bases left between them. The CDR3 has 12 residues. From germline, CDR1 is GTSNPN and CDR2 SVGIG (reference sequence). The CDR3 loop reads CAWSERTDGYTF. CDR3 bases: TGTGCCTGGAGTGAAAGGACAGACGGCTACACCTTC.

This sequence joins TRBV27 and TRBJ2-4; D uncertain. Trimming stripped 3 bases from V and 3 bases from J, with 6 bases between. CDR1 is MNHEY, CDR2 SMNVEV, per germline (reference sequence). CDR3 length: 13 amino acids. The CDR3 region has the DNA TGTGCCAGCAGTTTTTTTGACAAAAACATTCAGTACTTC. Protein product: CASSFFDKNIQYF.

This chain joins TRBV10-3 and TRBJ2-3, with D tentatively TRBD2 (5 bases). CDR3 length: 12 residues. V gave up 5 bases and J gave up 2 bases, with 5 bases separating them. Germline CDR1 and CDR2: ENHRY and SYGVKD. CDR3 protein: CAISRDTDTQYF. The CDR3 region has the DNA TGTGCCATCAGTCGGGACACAGATACGCAGTATTTT.

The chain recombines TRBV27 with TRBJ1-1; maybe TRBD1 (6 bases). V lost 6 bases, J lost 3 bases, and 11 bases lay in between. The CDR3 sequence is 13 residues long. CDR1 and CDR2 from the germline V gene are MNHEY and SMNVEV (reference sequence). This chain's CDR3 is CASSHGGDTEAFF. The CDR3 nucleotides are TGTGCCAGCAGCCACGGGGGCGACACTGAAGCTTTCTTT.

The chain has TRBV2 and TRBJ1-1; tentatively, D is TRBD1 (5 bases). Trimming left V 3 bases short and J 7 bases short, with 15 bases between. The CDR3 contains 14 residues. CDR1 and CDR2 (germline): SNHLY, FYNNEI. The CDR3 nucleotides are TGTGCCAGCAGTGAGAGCGGTCGGGGGGGTGAAGCTTTCTTT. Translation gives CASSESGRGGEAFF. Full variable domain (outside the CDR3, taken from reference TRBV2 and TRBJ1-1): EPEVTQTPSHQVTQMGQEVILRCVPISNHLYFYWYRQILGQKVEFLVSFYNNEISEKSEIFDDQFSVERPDGSNFTLKIRSTKLEDSAMYFCASSESGRGGEAFFGQGTRLTVV.

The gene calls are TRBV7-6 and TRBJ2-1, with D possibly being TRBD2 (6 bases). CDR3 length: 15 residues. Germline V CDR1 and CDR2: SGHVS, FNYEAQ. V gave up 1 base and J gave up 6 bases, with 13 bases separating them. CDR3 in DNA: TGTGCCAGCAGCTTAGGGGGGGTTGGAAGCAATGAGCAGTTCTTC. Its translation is CASSLGGVGSNEQFF.